What follows are 24 T cell receptor beta chains derived from one specimen sequenced in a study of lung T cells in sarcoidosis with Löfgren's syndrome. Using its own MiXCR run on the reads, TCRdb lists one record per CDR3 protein. The sample records roughly 63,000 distinct CDR3 sequences, less than 25% being singletons. The sample taken for sequencing was CD4+ T cells from PBMCs. The receptors originated from a human donor with sarcoidosis (Löfgren's syndrome or another form), or a control subject (not recorded which).

This clonotype showed up many times. CDR3 residues: CASSLAGGPNNEQFF. The DNA for the CDR3 is TGTGCCAGCAGTTTAGCGGGGGGACCCAACAATGAGCAGTTCTTC. This chain links TRBV27 with TRBJ2-1; 8 bases are shared with TRBD2. V shed 2 bases and J 5 bases; nucleotides not matched to a gene: 5. Looked up from germline, CDR1 is MNHEY and CDR2 is SMNVEV (reference sequence). The CDR3 extends over 15 amino acids.

This clonotype was detected once. The chain is built from TRBV12-3 or TRBV12-4 and TRBJ1-1; D call uncertain. Trimming shortened V by 3 bases and J by 2 bases, and 13 bases separated the two germline ends. The CDR3 consists of 15 residues. The CDR3 DNA sequence: TGTGCCAGCAGTTTCGGTTCTGGGCTAAACACTGAAGCTTTCTTT. Amino acid sequence: CASSFGSGLNTEAFF.

This clonotype was detected ten times or more. The chain is built from TRBV28 and TRBJ1-2; D might be TRBD1 (5 bases). The CDR3 has 12 residues. V was shortened by 5 bases and J by 6 bases, with 10 bases between the two germline ends. The germline V gene has CDR1 MDHEN and CDR2 SYDVKM. This CDR3 is CASSKKGNGYTF. For the CDR3, the DNA is TGTGCCAGCAGTAAAAAGGGGAATGGCTACACCTTC.

A note on this clonotype: This CDR3 is missing its conserved last phenylalanine or tryptophan, likely due to a read error. The V and J genes are TRBV7-2 and TRBJ2-1; D is unresolved. This CDR3 region has 15 residues. The germline V gene has CDR1 SGHTA and CDR2 FQGNSA. V lost 7 bases to trimming and J lost 0 bases, with 13 bases between them. CDR3 protein: CASNFGSSSYNEQFL. The CDR3 nucleotides read TGTGCCAGCAACTTCGGGTCCTCCTCCTACAATGAGCAGTTCCTC.

The sample holds a few counts of this clonotype. The V call is TRBV12-3 or TRBV12-4, the J call TRBJ2-7, with D tentatively TRBD1 (6 bases). The CDR3 totals 14 residues. Between the trimmed V and J ends, which lost 3 bases and 5 bases, there was a span of 14 bases. The CDR3 protein is CASSLGQSRHEQYV. CDR3 DNA: TGTGCCAGCAGTTTGGGACAATCTAGGCACGAGCAGTACGTC.

This clonotype was detected a few times. Possible read error: a much larger clone is one base away. The chain recombines TRBV6-5 with TRBJ2-1; no definite D call. Germline V gene lookup returns CDR1 MNHEY and CDR2 SVGAGI. The CDR3 spans 14 residues. With 0 bases removed from V and 7 bases from J, the gap between germline ends came to 10 bases. CDR3 loop: CASSYSSPGNEQFF. In nucleotides, the CDR3 is TGTGCCAGCAGTTACTCGAGCCCCGGGAATGAGCAGTTCTTC.

This clonotype was recorded many times. The chain combines TRBV20-1 with TRBJ2-7, with 10 bases matching TRBD1. The CDR3 has 13 residues. Germline V CDR1 and CDR2: DFQATT, SNEGSKA (reference sequence). V shed 5 bases and J 5 bases; nucleotides not matched to a gene: 6. The CDR3: CSASDRGGHEQYV. The CDR3 DNA is TGCAGTGCTTCGGACAGGGGGGGACACGAGCAGTACGTC.

The chain has TRBV18 and TRBJ1-3; no reliable D call. The CDR3 has 17 residues. Germline CDR1 is KGHSH and CDR2 is LQKENI. V was trimmed by 3 bases and J by 0 bases, leaving 15 bases between them. The CDR3 spells CASSPYREGHSGNTIYF. In DNA form, the CDR3 reads TGTGCCAGCTCACCGTACAGAGAAGGTCACTCTGGAAACACCATATATTTT. Supplemented by reference TRBV18 and TRBJ1-3, the full variable domain reads NAGVMQNPRHLVRRRGQEARLRCSPMKGHSHVYWYRQLPEEGLKFMVYLQKENIIDESGMPKERFSAEFPKEGPSILRIQQVVRGDSAAYFCASSPYREGHSGNTIYFGEGSWLTVV.

As regards this clonotype: This could be a read error, since a much larger clone is one nucleotide away. V and J are TRBV28 and TRBJ2-7; either TRBD1 or TRBD2 may fit D (5 bases each). The CDR3 totals 15 residues. Looked up from germline, CDR1 is MDHEN and CDR2 is SYDVKM. CDR3 sequence: CASSPGDVSSYERYF. The CDR3 DNA reads TGTGCCAGCAGTCCTGGGGACGTTAGTTCCTACGAGCGGTACTTC. The full variable domain, rest sourced from reference TRBV28 and TRBJ2-7, is DVKVTQSSRYLVKRTGEKVFLECVQDMDHENMFWYRQDPGLGLRLIYFSYDVKMKEKGDIPEGYSVSREKKERFSLILESASTNQTSMYLCASSPGDVSSYERYFGPGTRLTVT.

This clonotype was detected ten times or more. This chain uses TRBV6-2 or TRBV6-3 with TRBJ2-5, with 11 nucleotides matching TRBD2. The germline gives CDR1 MNHEY, CDR2 SVGEGT. The CDR3 consists of 17 residues. V was pared by 2 bases and J by 6 bases, with 11 bases of the junction left unmatched. The CDR3 DNA is TGTGCCAGCAGTTACCCACTACTAGCGGGGGCCACACAGACCCAGTACTTC. Translation gives CASSYPLLAGATQTQYF.

On this clonotype: A clone one base away is much larger, so this may be a read error. The rearrangement links TRBV29-1 to TRBJ1-1; possible D gene TRBD1, 6 bases. The CDR3 sequence is 12 residues long. The germline V gene has CDR1 SQVTM and CDR2 ANQGSEA. CDR3 sequence: CSVVRGNTVAFF. The CDR3, as DNA: TGCAGCGTTGTGAGGGGGAACACTGTAGCTTTCTTT.

This clonotype was picked up many times. This chain connects TRBV6-1 to TRBJ1-1, with D tentatively TRBD1 (6 bases). V dropped 5 bases and J dropped 6 bases, with 19 bases sitting between them. CDR3 length: 15 amino acids. CDR1 is MNHNS and CDR2 is SASEGT in the germline V gene. CDR3 coding DNA: TGTGCCAGCAGTCCTACAGGGTGGGGTAACCCTGAAGCTTTCTTT. Translated: CASSPTGWGNPEAFF.

For this clonotype: Sequence at one end of the junction differs from germline and may be a read error. The genes are TRBV3-1 and TRBJ1-1; maybe TRBD1 (5 bases). CDR1 LGHDT and CDR2 YNNKEL come from the germline V gene (reference sequence). This CDR3 has 14 amino acids. The CDR3: CASSHSGFVTEASF. The CDR3 DNA reads TGTGCCAGCAGTCACTCAGGGTTCGTCACTGAAGCTTCCTTT.

The chain is built from TRBV2 and TRBJ2-3, with D unclear. The CDR3 loop spans 11 amino acids. The germline V gene encodes CDR1 SNHLY and CDR2 FYNNEI. Trimming left V 8 bases short and J 5 bases short, with 8 bases between. The CDR3 region is CASGIGDTQYF. As DNA, the CDR3 is TGTGCCAGCGGTATAGGAGATACGCAGTATTTT.

On this clonotype itself: This sequence may be a read error, since a much larger clone differs from it by one base. This rearrangement joins TRBV7-2 to TRBJ2-3; D is ambiguous. This CDR3 is 15 amino acids long. Deletions cut 8 bases from V and 0 bases from J, with 15 bases between. Germline lookup yields CDR1 SGHTA and CDR2 FQGNSA. The chain's CDR3 is CASGWVGLSTDTQYF. CDR3 nucleotide sequence: TGTGCCAGCGGCTGGGTCGGGTTGAGCACAGATACGCAGTATTTT.

This clonotype was found many times. The genes are TRBV7-9 and TRBJ1-4; D might be TRBD1 (5 bases). Deletions cut 3 bases from V and 5 bases from J, with 13 bases between. Germline V gene lookup returns CDR1 SEHNR and CDR2 FQNEAQ (reference sequence). The CDR3 is 15 amino acids. CDR3 DNA: TGTGCCAGCAGCTTTTCGTCAGGGCTGAATGAAAAACTGTTTTTT. It codes for CASSFSSGLNEKLFF.

This clonotype appeared once. One junction end disagrees with the germline gene, perhaps due to a read error. This rearrangement joins TRBV11-2 to TRBJ1-1; tentatively, D is TRBD1 (5 bases). Germline V gene lookup returns CDR1 SGHAT and CDR2 FQNNGV. The CDR3 contains 15 residues. The CDR3 loop is CASSLAGQANNEAFF. In nucleotides, the CDR3 is TGTGCCAGCAGCTTAGCAGGGCAGGCGAACAATGAAGCTTTCTTT.

The J gene is TRBJ1-1, the V gene TRBV18; D is perhaps TRBD1 (6 bases). CDR3 length: 15 residues. Trimming removed 3 bases from V and 1 base from J, with 12 bases in between. Germline V gives CDR1 KGHSH, CDR2 LQKENI. The CDR3 region has the DNA TGTGCCAGCTCACCCTGGACAGACCAGAACACTGAAGCTTTCTTT. Its protein product is CASSPWTDQNTEAFF.

This sequence joins TRBV18 and TRBJ2-7; D is perhaps TRBD1 or TRBD2 (5 bases each). The length of the CDR3 is 15 residues. Looked up from germline, CDR1 is KGHSH and CDR2 is LQKENI. V lost 3 bases to trimming and J lost 6 bases, with 18 bases between them. The CDR3 here is CASSPSDGPGREQYV. For the CDR3, the DNA is TGTGCCAGCTCACCTTCGGACGGACCGGGGCGCGAGCAGTACGTC.

This clonotype was recorded many times. V usage is TRBV4-3 and J usage is TRBJ2-3; weak D call: TRBD2 (6 bases). The CDR3 consists of 16 residues. The germline CDR1 and CDR2 sequences are LGHNA and YSLEER. Trimming took 4 bases from V and 3 from J, leaving 17 bases between them. CDR3 in DNA: TGCGCCAGCAGCCGCGACTTGGGGACTGCTACAGATACGCAGTATTTT. Translating gives CASSRDLGTATDTQYF.

The rearrangement joins TRBV19 to TRBJ2-1; 9 bases align to TRBD2. J was trimmed by 8 bases and V by 3 bases; bases with no gene match: 8. The germline gives CDR1 LNHDA, CDR2 SQIVND (reference sequence). The CDR3 consists of 15 residues. This CDR3 is CASSILGGRVDEQFF. The CDR3 DNA is TGTGCCAGTAGTATTCTGGGCGGGAGGGTGGATGAGCAGTTCTTC.

This clonotype was detected many times. This sequence joins TRBV6-1 and TRBJ2-1, with D perhaps matching TRBD1 or TRBD2 (6 bases each). With 5 bases removed from V and 8 bases from J, the gap between germline ends came to 22 bases. Germline CDR1 MNHNS, CDR2 SASEGT. The CDR3 consists of 16 residues. For the CDR3, the DNA is TGTGCCAGCAGTTCTAAGGGGGGATACGTGACTCATGAGCAGTTCTTC. Protein: CASSSKGGYVTHEQFF.

This clonotype occurred once. The CDR3 reads CASSLGGRVWYGYTF. CDR3 sequence (DNA): TGCGCCAGCAGCTTGGGGGGCAGGGTATGGTACGGCTACACCTTC. The rearrangement uses TRBV5-1 and TRBJ1-2; D perhaps matches TRBD1 (5 bases). Trimming stripped 0 bases from V and 8 bases from J, with 17 bases between. The CDR3 covers 15 residues. The germline gives CDR1 SGHRS, CDR2 YFSETQ. The full variable domain, rest sourced from reference TRBV5-1 and TRBJ1-2, is KAGVTQTPRYLIKTRGQQVTLSCSPISGHRSVSWYQQTPGQGLQFLFEYFSETQRNKGNFPGRFSGRQFSNSRSEMNVSTLELGDSALYLCASSLGGRVWYGYTFGSGTRLTVV.

In regard to this clonotype: A read error may be the cause here, since a much bigger clone is one base away. This chain uses TRBV24-1 with TRBJ1-3; 7 bases are shared with TRBD1. V trimming: 4 bases; J trimming: 2 bases; junction bases outside the gene matches: 7. The CDR3 totals 16 residues. CDR1 KGHDR and CDR2 SFDVKD come from the germline V gene. DNA for the CDR3: TGTGCCACCAGTGACCCTTCAGGGGGAGCTGGAAACACCATATATTTT. This sequence encodes CATSDPSGGAGNTIYF.